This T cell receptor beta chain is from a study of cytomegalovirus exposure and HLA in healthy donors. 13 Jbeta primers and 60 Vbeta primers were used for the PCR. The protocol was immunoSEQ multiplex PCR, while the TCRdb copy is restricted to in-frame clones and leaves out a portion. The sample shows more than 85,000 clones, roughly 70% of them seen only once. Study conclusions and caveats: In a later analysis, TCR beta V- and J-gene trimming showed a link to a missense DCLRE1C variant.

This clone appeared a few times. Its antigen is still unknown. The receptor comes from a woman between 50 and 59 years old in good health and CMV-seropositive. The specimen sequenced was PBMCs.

The CDR3 DNA sequence: TGCGCCAGCAGCCCGCTAACAGGGGGCGGTGAGCAGTTCTTC. This sequence encodes CASSPLTGGGEQFF. The chain recombines TRBV5-1 with TRBJ2-1; 9 nucleotides align to TRBD1. Germline values: CDR1 SGHRS, CDR2 YFSETQ. After removal of 4 bases from V and 9 bases from J, the junction contained 8 bases not matched to a gene. This CDR3 contains 14 residues.